This T cell receptor (beta chain) was documented in a study of blood T cell repertoires in COVID-19. Using immunoSEQ multiplex PCR, the repertoire was profiled, and TCRdb retains in-frame clones only, with some absent. Here the sample spans approximately 480,000 clones, 80% to 90% being singletons. The Seattle patients joined while their infection was active and were tracked longitudinally afterward. The CDR3 is 13 amino acids. In germline, CDR1 is SNHLY, CDR2 FYNNEI. Trimming took 6 bases from V and 7 from J; bases not matched to a gene: 4. J is TRBJ2-3 and V is TRBV2; 10 nucleotides align to TRBD2. The receptor was isolated from a man younger than 35 with COVID-19, enrolled during active disease. Sequenced material: peripheral blood. CDR3 region: CASRPGLAYTQYF. CDR3 DNA sequence: TGTGCCAGCAGGCCGGGACTAGCGTATACGCAGTATTTT.